This T cell receptor beta chain was documented in a study of neurological immune-mediated disorders. This clonotype was counted at least ten times. Its specificity is unknown. Study-wide findings and caveats: Among expanded clones, no CDR3 amino acid sequences were shared across subjects, a pattern suggesting private repertoires in all groups.

Unsorted libraries came from 2 million PBMCs stored at -80 °C. This CDR3 contains 13 residues. V was trimmed by 11 bases and J by 2 bases, leaving 16 bases between them. The cDNA was generated through 5'RACE incorporating 10-nucleotide random UMIs. Every sequencing run generated over 180 million TCR-beta sequences from 15-18 subjects. One entry per CDR3 protein, called by TCRdb with MiXCR from the 5' RACE reads. The sample includes 55,000 to 70,000 distinct CDR3 sequences, around 10% of them seen just once. The sample was PBMCs. The chain carries TRBV12-3 or TRBV12-4 and TRBJ2-7, with D possibly matching TRBD2 (5 bases). The sequence was collected from a man aged 55 to 70 in good health. In DNA form, the CDR3 reads TGTGCCTTTCTCCGAGGGCCGACCTACGAGCAGTACTTC. It translates to CAFLRGPTYEQYF.